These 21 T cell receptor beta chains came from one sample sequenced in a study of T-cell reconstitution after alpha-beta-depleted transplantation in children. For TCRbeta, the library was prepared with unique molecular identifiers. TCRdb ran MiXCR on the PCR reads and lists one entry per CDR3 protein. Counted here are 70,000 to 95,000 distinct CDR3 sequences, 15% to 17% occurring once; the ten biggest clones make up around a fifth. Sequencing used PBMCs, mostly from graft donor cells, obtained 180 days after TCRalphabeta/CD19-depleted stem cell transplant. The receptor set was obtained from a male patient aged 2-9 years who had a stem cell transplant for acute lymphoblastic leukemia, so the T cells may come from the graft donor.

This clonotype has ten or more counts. The CDR3 DNA follows: TGTGCCAGCAAGCTCCAATCGGGACAGGGGGCGGAAACTGAAGCTTTCTTT. It codes for CASKLQSGQGAETEAFF. The chain combines TRBV6-1 with TRBJ1-1; TRBD1 matches at 12 bases. The V gene's germline CDR1 is MNHNS and CDR2 SASEGT. The trim removed 7 bases at V and 5 bases at J, leaving 14 bases unmatched. This CDR3 contains 17 residues.

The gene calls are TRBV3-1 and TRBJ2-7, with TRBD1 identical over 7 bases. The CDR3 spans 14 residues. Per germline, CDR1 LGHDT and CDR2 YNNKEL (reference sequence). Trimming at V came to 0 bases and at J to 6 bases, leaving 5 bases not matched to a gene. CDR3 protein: CASSQEKGAGEQYF. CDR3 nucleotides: TGTGCCAGCAGCCAAGAGAAGGGGGCAGGCGAGCAGTACTTC.

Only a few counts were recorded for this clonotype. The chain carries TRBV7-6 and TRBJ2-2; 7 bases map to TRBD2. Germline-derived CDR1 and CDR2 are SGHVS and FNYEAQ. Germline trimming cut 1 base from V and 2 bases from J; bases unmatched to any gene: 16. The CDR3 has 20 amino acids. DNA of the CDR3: TGTGCCAGCAGCTTAGGGCCACGGGTTCTCGCGGGGGATAACACCGGGGAGCTGTTTTTT. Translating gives CASSLGPRVLAGDNTGELFF.

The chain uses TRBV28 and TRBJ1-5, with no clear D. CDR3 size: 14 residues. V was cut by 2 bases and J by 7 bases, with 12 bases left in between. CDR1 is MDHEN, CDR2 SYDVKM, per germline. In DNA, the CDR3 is TGTGCCAGCAGTTTAATGACGTACTACCAGCCCCAGCATTTT. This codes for CASSLMTYYQPQHF.

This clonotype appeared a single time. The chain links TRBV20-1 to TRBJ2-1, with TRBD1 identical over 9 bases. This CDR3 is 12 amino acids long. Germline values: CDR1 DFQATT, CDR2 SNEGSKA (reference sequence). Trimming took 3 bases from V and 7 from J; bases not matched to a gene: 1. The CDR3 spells CSASDRGNEQFF. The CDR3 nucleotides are TGCAGTGCTAGCGACAGGGGGAATGAGCAGTTCTTC.

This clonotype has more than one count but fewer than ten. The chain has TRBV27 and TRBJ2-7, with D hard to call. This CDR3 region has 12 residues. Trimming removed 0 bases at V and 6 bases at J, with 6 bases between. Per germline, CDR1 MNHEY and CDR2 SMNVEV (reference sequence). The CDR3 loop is CASSLSGREQYF. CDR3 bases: TGTGCCAGCAGTTTATCCGGGCGCGAGCAGTACTTC.

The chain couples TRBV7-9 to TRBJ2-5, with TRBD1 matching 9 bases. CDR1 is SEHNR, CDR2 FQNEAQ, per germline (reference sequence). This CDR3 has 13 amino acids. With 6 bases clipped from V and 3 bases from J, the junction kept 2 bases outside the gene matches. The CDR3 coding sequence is TGTGCCAGCAGGACAGGGGGTAAAGAGACCCAGTACTTC. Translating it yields CASRTGGKETQYF.

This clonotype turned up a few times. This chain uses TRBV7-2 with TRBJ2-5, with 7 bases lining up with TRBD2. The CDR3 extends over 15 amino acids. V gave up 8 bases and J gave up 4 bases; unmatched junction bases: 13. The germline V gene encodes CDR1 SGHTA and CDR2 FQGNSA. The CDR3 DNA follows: TGTGCCAGCGCCGGTTGGGGGGGTGAGGGAGAGACCCAGTACTTC. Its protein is CASAGWGGEGETQYF. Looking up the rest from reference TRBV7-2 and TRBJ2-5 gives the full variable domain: GAGVSQSPSNKVTEKGKDVELRCDPISGHTALYWYRQSLGQGLEFLIYFQGNSAPDKSGLPSDRFSAERTGGSVSTLTIQRTQQEDSAVYLCASAGWGGEGETQYFGPGTRLLVL.

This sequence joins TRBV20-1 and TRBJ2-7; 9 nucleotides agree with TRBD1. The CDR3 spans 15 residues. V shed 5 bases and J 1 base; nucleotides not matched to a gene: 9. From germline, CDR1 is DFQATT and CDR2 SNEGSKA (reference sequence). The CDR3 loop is CSAPHPGQGSYEQYF. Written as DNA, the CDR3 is TGCAGTGCTCCTCATCCGGGACAGGGTTCCTACGAGCAGTACTTC.

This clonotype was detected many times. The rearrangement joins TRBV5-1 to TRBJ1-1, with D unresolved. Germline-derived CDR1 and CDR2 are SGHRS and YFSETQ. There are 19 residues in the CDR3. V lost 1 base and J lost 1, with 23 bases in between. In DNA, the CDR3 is TGCGCCAGCAGCTTGTCGGAGCTATCGGCCCCACGGGGGAACACTGAAGCTTTCTTT. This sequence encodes CASSLSELSAPRGNTEAFF. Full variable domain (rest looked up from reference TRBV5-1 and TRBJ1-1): KAGVTQTPRYLIKTRGQQVTLSCSPISGHRSVSWYQQTPGQGLQFLFEYFSETQRNKGNFPGRFSGRQFSNSRSEMNVSTLELGDSALYLCASSLSELSAPRGNTEAFFGQGTRLTVV.

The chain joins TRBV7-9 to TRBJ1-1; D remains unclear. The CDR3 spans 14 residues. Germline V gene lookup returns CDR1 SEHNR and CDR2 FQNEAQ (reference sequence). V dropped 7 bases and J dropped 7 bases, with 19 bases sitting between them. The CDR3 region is CASTHNKALDEAFF. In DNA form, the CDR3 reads TGTGCCAGCACCCACAATAAGGCCTTGGATGAAGCTTTCTTT.

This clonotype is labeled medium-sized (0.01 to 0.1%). The CDR3 spells CSVGEGTSEKLFF. The CDR3 DNA reads as TGCAGCGTTGGGGAGGGGACAAGTGAAAAACTGTTTTTT. The rearrangement joins TRBV29-1 to TRBJ1-4, with a weak D call TRBD1 (6 bases). From germline, CDR1 is SQVTM and CDR2 ANQGSEA. The V and J ends lost 4 bases and 7 bases respectively, with 13 bases between them. CDR3 size: 13 residues. The full variable domain, in which reference TRBV29-1 and TRBJ1-4 provide the parts outside the CDR3, is SAVISQKPSRDICQRGTSLTIQCQVDSQVTMMFWYRQQPGQSLTLIATANQGSEATYESGFVIDKFPISRPNLTFSTLTVSNMSPEDSSIYLCSVGEGTSEKLFFGSGTQLSVL.

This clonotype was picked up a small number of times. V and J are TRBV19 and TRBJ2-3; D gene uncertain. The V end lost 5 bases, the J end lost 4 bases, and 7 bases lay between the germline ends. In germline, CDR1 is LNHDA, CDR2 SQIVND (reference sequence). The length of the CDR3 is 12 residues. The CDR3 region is CASSPLADTQYF. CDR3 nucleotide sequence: TGTGCCAGTAGTCCGCTGGCAGATACGCAGTATTTT.

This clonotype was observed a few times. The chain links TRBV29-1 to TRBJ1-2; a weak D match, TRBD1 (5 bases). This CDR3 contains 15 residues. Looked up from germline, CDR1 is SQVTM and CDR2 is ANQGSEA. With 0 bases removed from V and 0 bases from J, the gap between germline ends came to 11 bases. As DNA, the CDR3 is TGCAGCGTTGAAGAACGGGGGAAAGCTAACTATGGCTACACCTTC. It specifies CSVEERGKANYGYTF.

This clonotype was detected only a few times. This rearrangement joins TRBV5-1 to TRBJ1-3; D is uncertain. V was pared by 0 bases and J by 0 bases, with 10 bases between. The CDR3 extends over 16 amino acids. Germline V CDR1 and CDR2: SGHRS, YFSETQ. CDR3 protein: CASSLDSLSSGNTIYF. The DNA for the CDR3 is TGCGCCAGCAGCTTGGACAGCTTAAGCTCTGGAAACACCATATATTTT.

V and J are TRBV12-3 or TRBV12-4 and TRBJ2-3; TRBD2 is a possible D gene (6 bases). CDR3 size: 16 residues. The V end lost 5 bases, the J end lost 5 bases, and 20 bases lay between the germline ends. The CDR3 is CASSLGHSGLLDTQYF. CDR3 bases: TGTGCCAGCAGTCTCGGACATTCGGGACTTCTAGATACGCAGTATTTT.

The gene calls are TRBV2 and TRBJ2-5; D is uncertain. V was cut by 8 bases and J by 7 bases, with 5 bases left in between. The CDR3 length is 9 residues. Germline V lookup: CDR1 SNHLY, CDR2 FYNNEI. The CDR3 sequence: CASGWTQYF. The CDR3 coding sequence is TGTGCCAGCGGCTGGACCCAGTACTTC.

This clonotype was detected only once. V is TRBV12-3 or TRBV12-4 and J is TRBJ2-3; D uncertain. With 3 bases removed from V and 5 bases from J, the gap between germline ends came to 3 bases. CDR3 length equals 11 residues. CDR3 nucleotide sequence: TGTGCCAGCAGTTTTGTAGATACGCAGTATTTT. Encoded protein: CASSFVDTQYF.

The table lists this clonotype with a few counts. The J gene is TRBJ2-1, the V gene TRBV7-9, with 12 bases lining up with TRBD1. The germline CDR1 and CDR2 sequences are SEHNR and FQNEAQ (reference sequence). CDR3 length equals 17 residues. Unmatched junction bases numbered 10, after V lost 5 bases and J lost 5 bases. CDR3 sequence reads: CASSLGTGGAPDNEQFF. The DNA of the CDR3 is TGTGCCAGCAGCCTGGGGACAGGGGGCGCCCCTGACAATGAGCAGTTCTTC. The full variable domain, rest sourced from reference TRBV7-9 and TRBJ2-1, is DTGVSQNPRHKITKRGQNVTFRCDPISEHNRLYWYRQTLGQGPEFLTYFQNEAQLEKSRLLSDRFSAERPKGSFSTLEIQRTEQGDSAMYLCASSLGTGGAPDNEQFFGPGTRLTVL.

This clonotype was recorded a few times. The CDR3 nucleotides are TGTGCCTGGAGTGTACTGGGACAGGGGCCCTACGAGCAGTACTTC. Protein: CAWSVLGQGPYEQYF. The chain links TRBV30 to TRBJ2-7; TRBD1 matches at 10 bases. V lost 0 bases to trimming and J lost 2 bases; unmatched junction nucleotides: 4. This CDR3 is 15 amino acids long. The germline gives CDR1 GTSNPN, CDR2 SVGIG (reference sequence).

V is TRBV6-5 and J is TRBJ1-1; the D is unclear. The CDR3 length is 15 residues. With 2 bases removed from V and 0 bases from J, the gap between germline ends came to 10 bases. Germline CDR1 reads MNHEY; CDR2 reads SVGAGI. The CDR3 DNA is TGTGCCAGCAGTTACCATCTAGGTTTGAACACTGAAGCTTTCTTT. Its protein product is CASSYHLGLNTEAFF.